These 14 T cell receptor beta chains originate from one sample sequenced in a study of shared clonotypes between healthy human individuals. The assay was immunoSEQ multiplex PCR, and TCRdb's table has in-frame clones only and misses some. Of approximately 530,000 clones in the sample, roughly 95% were seen once. Material for sequencing was naive CD4+ T cells sorted from blood. The sample's subset: CD45RA+ positively selected. The origin of the receptors is a woman in her 30s in good health.

The DNA of the CDR3 is TGTGCCAGCAGTTTTAAGACACCTGGGGCCAACGTCCTGACTTTC. It yields the protein CASSFKTPGANVLTF. V gene TRBV28 combines with J gene TRBJ2-6; no clear D. Trimming shortened V by 3 bases and J by 2 bases, and 8 bases separated the two germline ends. Looked up from germline, CDR1 is MDHEN and CDR2 is SYDVKM. There are 15 residues in the CDR3.

J is TRBJ1-2 and V is TRBV19; no firm D call. The V gene lost 6 bases and the J gene lost 3 bases, with 23 bases spanning the gap. CDR1 LNHDA and CDR2 SQIVND come from the germline V gene (reference sequence). The CDR3 runs to 17 residues. In DNA form, the CDR3 reads TGTGCCAGTAGATCACGGGCTTCGGCACCCTTAGACTATGGCTACACCTTC. Amino acid sequence: CASRSRASAPLDYGYTF. Filled out from reference TRBV19 and TRBJ1-2, the complete variable domain reads DGGITQSPKYLFRKEGQNVTLSCEQNLNHDAMYWYRQDPGQGLRLIYYSQIVNDFQKGDIAEGYSVSREKKESFPLTVTSAQKNPTAFYLCASRSRASAPLDYGYTFGSGTRLTVV.

The V call is TRBV19, the J call TRBJ1-5; D unclear. Looked up from germline, CDR1 is LNHDA and CDR2 is SQIVND (reference sequence). V lost 4 bases and J lost 3, with 16 bases in between. There are 16 residues in the CDR3. The CDR3, as DNA: TGTGCCAGTAGTAGTTCTGCAGAATACTCCAATCAGCCCCAGCATTTT. This codes for CASSSSAEYSNQPQHF.

The chain recombines TRBV28 with TRBJ2-1; the match to TRBD2 covers 12 bases. With 7 bases clipped from V and 2 bases from J, the junction kept 6 bases outside the gene matches. This CDR3 region has 16 residues. CDR1 MDHEN and CDR2 SYDVKM come from the germline V gene. The CDR3 here is CASISSGRATYNEQFF. The CDR3, as DNA: TGTGCCAGCATATCTAGCGGGAGGGCGACCTACAATGAGCAGTTCTTC.

The J gene is TRBJ1-4, the V gene TRBV28; D remains ambiguous. This CDR3 comprises 18 residues. Germline V gene sequence: CDR1 MDHEN, CDR2 SYDVKM. Trimming left V 1 base short and J 6 bases short, with 21 bases between. The CDR3 DNA is TGTGCCAGCAGTTTATCGGTGGTCAGGAGCATCTTACATGAAAAACTGTTTTTT. Residues: CASSLSVVRSILHEKLFF.

The chain recombines TRBV5-1 with TRBJ1-4; a possible D gene is TRBD1 (5 bases). With 7 bases removed from V and 3 bases from J, the gap between germline ends came to 10 bases. Germline values: CDR1 SGHRS, CDR2 YFSETQ. The CDR3 covers 13 residues. The CDR3 nucleotides are TGCGCCAGCGCCAGGGCAGCTAATGAAAAACTGTTTTTT. Protein: CASARAANEKLFF.

The rearrangement joins TRBV28 to TRBJ2-3; 8 bases match TRBD2. The germline V gene encodes CDR1 MDHEN and CDR2 SYDVKM. This CDR3 has 14 residues. V was pared by 1 base and J by 5 bases, with 2 bases of the junction left unmatched. The CDR3 loop reads CASSLFSGKDTQYF. Written as DNA, the CDR3 is TGTGCCAGCAGTTTATTTAGCGGGAAAGATACGCAGTATTTT.

V usage is TRBV14 and J usage is TRBJ1-1; unclear D gene. The V gene lost 4 bases and the J gene lost 2 bases, with 14 bases spanning the gap. Germline CDR1 SGHDN, CDR2 FVKESK. The CDR3 covers 15 residues. This chain's CDR3 is CASSPQQYLNTEAFF. The CDR3 nucleotides are TGTGCCAGCAGCCCACAACAGTACCTCAACACTGAAGCTTTCTTT.

The rearrangement links TRBV2 to TRBJ2-1; 8 bases map to TRBD2. Losses at the gene ends were 6 bases for V and 8 bases for J; bases not matched to a gene: 12. Germline assignment: CDR1 SNHLY and CDR2 FYNNEI. The length of the CDR3 is 15 residues. This CDR3 reads CASREEREKRDEQFF. CDR3 coding DNA: TGTGCCAGCAGGGAGGAGCGGGAGAAACGGGATGAGCAGTTCTTC.

The chain combines TRBV10-1 with TRBJ2-7; D may be TRBD2 (6 bases). Germline V gene sequence: CDR1 WNHNN, CDR2 SYGVQD (reference sequence). This CDR3 is 13 amino acids long. V shed 5 bases and J shed 0 bases, with 8 bases lying between them. The CDR3 DNA follows: TGCGCCAGCAGTCTCGGGAGCTCCTACGAGCAGTACTTC. Its translation: CASSLGSSYEQYF.

This clone was seen a single time. V usage is TRBV5-6 and J usage is TRBJ2-5; 8 positions match TRBD2. Germline V lookup: CDR1 SGHDT, CDR2 YYEEEE. The CDR3 contains 15 residues. V lost 0 bases and J lost 1; bases outside the gene matches: 2. CDR3 in amino acids: CASSLASGFQETQYF. In DNA, the CDR3 is TGTGCCAGCAGCTTGGCTAGCGGGTTCCAAGAGACCCAGTACTTC.

This chain joins TRBV27 and TRBJ2-7; 13 bases align to TRBD2. Germline assignment: CDR1 MNHEY and CDR2 SMNVEV (reference sequence). After removal of 5 bases from V and 7 bases from J, the junction contained 8 bases not matched to a gene. The CDR3 runs 15 residues. Here the CDR3 reads CASSQGTSGAGEQYF. DNA of the CDR3: TGTGCCAGCAGTCAAGGGACTAGCGGGGCGGGGGAGCAGTACTTC.

This clone was observed once. This CDR3 reads CASSPNVWLAETTQETQYF. CDR3 sequence (DNA): TGTGCCAGCAGCCCAAATGTGTGGCTAGCGGAGACCACCCAAGAGACCCAGTACTTC. V and J are TRBV7-2 and TRBJ2-5, with 7 bases lining up with TRBD2. Germline trimming cut 5 bases from V and 1 base from J; bases unmatched to any gene: 19. This CDR3 has 19 amino acids. Germline CDR1 reads SGHTA; CDR2 reads FQGNSA.

J is TRBJ2-7 and V is TRBV28, with D possibly TRBD2 on 5 matching bases. The CDR3 loop spans 14 amino acids. The V and J ends lost 4 bases and 5 bases respectively, with 15 bases between them. In germline, CDR1 is MDHEN, CDR2 SYDVKM. This CDR3 is CASSSLDLFDEQYF. The CDR3 nucleotides read TGTGCCAGCAGTTCCCTGGACTTGTTCGACGAGCAGTACTTC.